What follows are 8 T cell receptor beta chains derived from one specimen sequenced in a study of PD-1 blockade in classical Hodgkin lymphoma. Every single patient, without exception, relapsed after autologous stem cell transplantation, and brentuximab vedotin exposure varied. The assay was immunoSEQ multiplex PCR, and TCRdb's table has in-frame clones only and misses some. The sample includes around 20,000 clones, approximately 73% of them seen just once. The material was peripheral blood mononuclear cells (PBMCs), obtained before the second cycle of nivolumab. These receptors were obtained from a human donor with classical Hodgkin lymphoma.

This chain links TRBV5-4 with TRBJ2-2, with a tentative D call TRBD2 (5 bases). This CDR3 is 15 amino acids long. Trimming stripped 4 bases from V and 2 bases from J, with 12 bases between. Looked up from germline, CDR1 is SGHNT and CDR2 is YYREEE (reference sequence). The CDR3 loop reads CASSTRTGNTGELFF. Here the CDR3 DNA reads TGTGCCAGCAGCACTCGGACGGGAAACACCGGGGAGCTGTTTTTT.

The genes are TRBV5-1 and TRBJ2-3, with a weak D call TRBD2 (6 bases). The germline gives CDR1 SGHRS, CDR2 YFSETQ. Trimming took off 3 bases at V and 1 base at J, with 15 bases between the two ends. This CDR3 is built from 16 residues. The CDR3 bases are TGCGCCAGCAGCTCCCGTGCTAGCGTAGGCACAGATACGCAGTATTTT. It codes for CASSSRASVGTDTQYF.

This clone was observed a few times. The V and J genes are TRBV2 and TRBJ1-1; D call uncertain. Trimming removed 1 base from V and 1 base from J, with 7 bases in between. This CDR3 spans 14 amino acids. CDR1 and CDR2 from the germline V gene are SNHLY and FYNNEI. The CDR3 nucleotides are TGTGCCAGCAGTGAAGAATTTGAGAACACTGAAGCTTTCTTT. This encodes CASSEEFENTEAFF.

The rearrangement uses TRBV19 and TRBJ1-2; no firm D call. There are 13 residues in the CDR3. Germline CDR1 and CDR2: LNHDA and SQIVND (reference sequence). V was shortened by 4 bases and J by 4 bases, with 10 bases between the two germline ends. The CDR3 sequence: CASSRQIVYGYTF. The CDR3 nucleotides are TGTGCCAGTAGTAGGCAGATCGTCTATGGCTACACCTTC.

This clone was observed a handful of times. This rearrangement joins TRBV5-1 to TRBJ2-7; 7 positions match TRBD1. CDR3 length equals 15 residues. Germline assignment: CDR1 SGHRS and CDR2 YFSETQ. Germline trimming cut 4 bases from V and 5 bases from J; bases unmatched to any gene: 12. The CDR3 DNA is TGCGCCAGCAGCCGACAGGGTCTTATCTGGGACGAGCAGTACTTC. Its translation: CASSRQGLIWDEQYF.

The chain uses TRBV6-5 and TRBJ1-5, with 9 bases fitting TRBD1. V was pared by 8 bases and J by 7 bases, with 6 bases of the junction left unmatched. There are 13 residues in the CDR3. Germline-derived CDR1 and CDR2 are MNHEY and SVGAGI. CDR3 loop: CASHPGQGQPQHF. CDR3 DNA sequence: TGTGCCAGCCACCCGGGACAGGGCCAGCCCCAGCATTTT.

The chain has TRBV19 and TRBJ1-3; no definite D call. The CDR3 is 14 residues long. V gave up 7 bases and J gave up 0 bases, with 10 bases separating them. Germline V gene data show CDR1 as LNHDA and CDR2 as SQIVND (reference sequence). In DNA form, the CDR3 reads TGTGCCAGTATCAAGAAGAGCTCTGGAAACACCATATATTTT. Translated: CASIKKSSGNTIYF.

A remark on this clone: At one end, the junction sequence differs from germline, possibly due to a read error. The rearrangement joins TRBV5-1 to TRBJ2-5; possibly TRBD1 for D (6 bases). Germline V gene sequence: CDR1 SGHRS, CDR2 YFSETQ. The CDR3 loop spans 15 amino acids. The CDR3 region is CASSLAPTGQETQYF. The CDR3 nucleotides are TGTGCCAGCAGCTTGGCCCCGACAGGTCAAGAGACCCAGTACTTC.